A selection of T cell receptor beta chains follows, all from one sample in a study of T and B cells in COVID-19 patients. Using its own MiXCR run on the multiplex PCR reads, TCRdb lists one record per CDR3 protein. The sample carries about 5,000 distinct CDR3 sequences, under 30% recorded once. The source material was blood. These receptors were taken from a human donor with active COVID-19. CDR3s include the opening cysteine and the closing phenylalanine or tryptophan. Each record gives: V gene, J gene, CDR3 protein.

v_call: TRBV6-5
j_call: TRBJ1-2
cdr3_aa: CASSYHGNYGYTF

v_call: TRBV7-2
j_call: TRBJ2-3
cdr3_aa: CASGGLAGAFGTQYF

v_call: TRBV27
j_call: TRBJ1-1
cdr3_aa: CASSFEGNTEAFF

v_call: TRBV12-3/TRBV12-4
j_call: TRBJ2-6
cdr3_aa: CASSFLQAGANVLTF

v_call: TRBV29-1
j_call: TRBJ1-2
cdr3_aa: CSVGGQMHGYTF

v_call: TRBV27
j_call: TRBJ2-5
cdr3_aa: CASSLRGGFIQETQYF

v_call: TRBV19
j_call: TRBJ2-7
cdr3_aa: CASSSSGTVPYEQYF

v_call: TRBV29-1
j_call: TRBJ1-5
cdr3_aa: CSARTGTGVDQPQHF

v_call: TRBV12-3/TRBV12-4
j_call: TRBJ2-5
cdr3_aa: CASSLVGGGLETQYF

v_call: TRBV20-1
j_call: TRBJ2-2
cdr3_aa: CSAMSLAGVRPTGELFF

v_call: TRBV6-5
j_call: TRBJ1-1
cdr3_aa: CASKRGGKMNTEAFF

v_call: TRBV27
j_call: TRBJ2-7
cdr3_aa: CASSPSGYEQYF

v_call: TRBV2
j_call: TRBJ2-2
cdr3_aa: CASGGTGNTGELFF

v_call: TRBV5-1
j_call: TRBJ2-2
cdr3_aa: CASSLRGLGKGYTGELFF

v_call: TRBV7-2
j_call: TRBJ2-3
cdr3_aa: CASSFGGRDTQYF

v_call: TRBV20-1
j_call: TRBJ2-5
cdr3_aa: CSARVGLVETQYF